These 11 T cell receptor beta chains originate from one sample sequenced in a study of T cell responses to AZD1222 COVID-19 vaccine. Clones were sequenced by immunoSEQ multiplex PCR, and TCRdb holds only the in-frame ones, with some missing. The sample lists 100,000 or so clones; 90% to 95% were seen once. Sample: peripheral blood, taken on day 0 of AZD1222 vaccination. The receptors shown here come from an adult in good health.

The CDR3 nucleotides read TGTGCCAGCAGCCAGGGACAGGGGGCTCTGACCGGGGAGCTGTTTTTT. Translating it yields CASSQGQGALTGELFF. The chain is built from TRBV7-3 and TRBJ2-2; 12 bases agree with TRBD1. Germline loops: CDR1 SGHTA, CDR2 FQGTGA. CDR3 length equals 16 residues. With V trimmed by 5 bases and J by 5 bases, 6 bases remained unmatched.

The chain has TRBV28 and TRBJ1-4; unclear D gene. The CDR3 length is 13 residues. The V end lost 3 bases, the J end lost 8 bases, and 10 bases lay between the germline ends. CDR1 and CDR2 (germline): MDHEN, SYDVKM. CDR3 protein: CASSFSRKEKLFF. The DNA for the CDR3 is TGTGCCAGCAGTTTCAGCAGGAAAGAAAAACTGTTTTTT.

This clone appeared once. This chain joins TRBV6-1 and TRBJ1-4; no reliable D call. This CDR3 region has 14 residues. Trimming removed 2 bases from V and 5 bases from J, with 9 bases in between. Germline V gene data show CDR1 as MNHNS and CDR2 as SASEGT. This chain's CDR3 is CASSEWGENEKLFF. DNA for the CDR3: TGTGCCAGCAGTGAATGGGGTGAGAATGAAAAACTGTTTTTT.

The chain is built from TRBV4-1 and TRBJ1-6, with 10 bases aligning to TRBD1. With 3 bases clipped from V and 7 bases from J, the junction kept 0 bases outside the gene matches. CDR3 length equals 14 residues. In germline, CDR1 is MGHRA, CDR2 YSYEKL. For the CDR3, the DNA is TGCGCCAGCAGCCAGGGACAGGGGAATTCACCCCTCCACTTT. It codes for CASSQGQGNSPLHF.

The V call is TRBV6-5, the J call TRBJ1-3; D is unresolved. CDR1 is MNHEY, CDR2 SVGAGI, per germline. The CDR3 contains 16 residues. The ends were cut back, 2 bases at V and 0 bases at J, with 11 bases in the middle. Here the CDR3 DNA reads TGTGCCAGCAGTTACCGGGCCAGGCTCTCTGGAAACACCATATATTTT. Amino acid sequence: CASSYRARLSGNTIYF.

The genes are TRBV7-2 and TRBJ1-1; weak D call: TRBD1 (5 bases). Deletions cut 9 bases from V and 0 bases from J, with 11 bases between. This CDR3 has 13 amino acids. Germline lookup yields CDR1 SGHTA and CDR2 FQGNSA. The CDR3 region is CARFGGMNTEAFF. Written as DNA, the CDR3 is TGTGCCAGATTTGGGGGAATGAACACTGAAGCTTTCTTT.

The chain employs TRBV5-4 and TRBJ2-5; TRBD1 matches at 7 bases. After removal of 4 bases from V and 5 bases from J, the junction contained 11 bases not matched to a gene. The germline V gene encodes CDR1 SGHNT and CDR2 YYREEE (reference sequence). This CDR3 is 15 amino acids long. Here the CDR3 reads CASSRDPTTGETQYF. The DNA for the CDR3 is TGTGCCAGCAGCCGGGACCCAACGACAGGGGAGACCCAGTACTTC.

J is TRBJ1-5 and V is TRBV19, with 7 bases that match TRBD1. CDR3 size: 14 residues. Germline V CDR1 and CDR2: LNHDA, SQIVND (reference sequence). The trim removed 7 bases at V and 4 bases at J, leaving 7 bases unmatched. Here the CDR3 DNA reads TGTGCCAGTACCTCGGCGACAGGGAATCAGCCCCAGCATTTT. It is translated as CASTSATGNQPQHF. The whole variable domain, filled in from reference TRBV19 and TRBJ1-5, reads DGGITQSPKYLFRKEGQNVTLSCEQNLNHDAMYWYRQDPGQGLRLIYYSQIVNDFQKGDIAEGYSVSREKKESFPLTVTSAQKNPTAFYLCASTSATGNQPQHFGDGTRLSIL.

This clone showed up just once. The gene calls are TRBV6-5 and TRBJ2-5; 11 nucleotides agree with TRBD2. The CDR3 extends over 13 amino acids. With 6 bases clipped from V and 12 bases from J, the junction kept 9 bases outside the gene matches. Germline V gene sequence: CDR1 MNHEY, CDR2 SVGAGI. For the CDR3, the DNA is TGTGCCAGCAGCCTAGCGGGAGGACCCACCAAGTACTTC. Translating gives CASSLAGGPTKYF.

This chain joins TRBV5-1 and TRBJ2-2; 10 bases agree with TRBD2. J lost 4 bases, V lost 0 bases, and 3 bases had no gene match. CDR1 and CDR2 from the germline V gene are SGHRS and YFSETQ. The CDR3 is 16 residues long. Written as DNA, the CDR3 is TGCGCCAGCAGCTTGGGGCTAGCGGGAGTCACCGGGGAGCTGTTTTTT. Amino acids: CASSLGLAGVTGELFF. Complete variable domain (other parts from reference TRBV5-1 and TRBJ2-2): KAGVTQTPRYLIKTRGQQVTLSCSPISGHRSVSWYQQTPGQGLQFLFEYFSETQRNKGNFPGRFSGRQFSNSRSEMNVSTLELGDSALYLCASSLGLAGVTGELFFGEGSRLTVL.

V and J are TRBV19 and TRBJ1-1; D might be TRBD1 (5 bases). Germline V gives CDR1 LNHDA, CDR2 SQIVND (reference sequence). Trimming took 3 bases from V and 7 from J, leaving 15 bases between them. This CDR3 has 14 amino acids. CDR3 in DNA: TGTGCCAGTAGTATGACGTCTACGAGGGGTGAAGCTTTCTTT. Its translation is CASSMTSTRGEAFF.